The 14 T cell receptor beta chains presented below share a single source sample, sequenced in a study of T cell repertoires in cytomegalovirus infection. No antigen is known for these receptors. TCRdb passed the reads through MiXCR, listing each CDR3 protein once. Of 700,000 to 950,000 distinct CDR3 sequences listed, 30% to 35% are singletons. Here the sequenced sample was cultured CD8+ T cells from PBMCs, taken from culture after CMV antigen stimulation. These receptors all stem from a human donor in good health (CMV status not recorded). Some clones in this sample may be carry-over from other donors' samples.

V and J are TRBV3-1 and TRBJ2-7; no definite D call. The CDR3 spans 14 residues. Germline CDR1 is LGHDT and CDR2 is YNNKEL (reference sequence). V was pared by 0 bases and J by 4 bases, with 10 bases between. CDR3 coding DNA: TGTGCCAGCAGCCAAGATCTGGCAGTTTACGAGCAGTACTTC. This encodes CASSQDLAVYEQYF.

V is TRBV20-1 and J is TRBJ1-2; possible D gene TRBD1, 5 bases. Germline CDR1 DFQATT, CDR2 SNEGSKA (reference sequence). The CDR3 loop spans 13 amino acids. Trimming stripped 6 bases from V and 8 bases from J, with 19 bases between. CDR3 in DNA: TGCAGTGCCTTCCCTGAAAGGGGCCCCGGCTACACCTTC. This translates into CSAFPERGPGYTF.

This clonotype was seen a few times. The rearrangement joins TRBV6-1 to TRBJ1-1, with no clear D. Germline V gene lookup returns CDR1 MNHNS and CDR2 SASEGT. This CDR3 has 14 residues. Trimming cost V 6 bases and J 1 base, with 12 bases left between them. This CDR3 reads CASRHLEGNTEAFF. The CDR3 region has the DNA TGTGCCAGCAGGCACCTGGAGGGGAACACTGAAGCTTTCTTT.

The V and J genes are TRBV6-8 and TRBJ2-2; D call uncertain. Germline-derived CDR1 and CDR2 are MNHGY and SAAAGT. The CDR3 has 15 residues. V lost 0 bases and J lost 5, with 10 bases in between. In DNA, the CDR3 is TGTGCCAGCAGTTACTCGGAACGGGTAACCGGGGAGCTGTTTTTT. It yields the protein CASSYSERVTGELFF.

This clonotype was recorded a few times. Germline is not matched at one junction end, which may reflect a read error. CDR3 in amino acids: CASGDSDLVTYNEQFF. The CDR3 bases are TGTGCCAGCGGTGACAGTGACCTCGTTACTTACAATGAGCAGTTCTTC. J is TRBJ2-1 and V is TRBV2, with a possible D match to TRBD1 (5 bases). Per germline, CDR1 SNHLY and CDR2 FYNNEI. There are 16 residues in the CDR3.

This clonotype was detected only a few times. The chain joins TRBV19 to TRBJ1-5; 8 bases fit TRBD1. V gave up 2 bases and J gave up 2 bases; unmatched junction bases: 14. Germline V lookup: CDR1 LNHDA, CDR2 SQIVND (reference sequence). The CDR3 is 19 amino acids. Written as DNA, the CDR3 is TGTGCCAGTAGTATAATGGTGCGACAGGGGTTCGGTGGCAATCAGCCCCAGCATTTT. This encodes CASSIMVRQGFGGNQPQHF.

In its sample, this clonotype was seen a few times. The V call is TRBV7-3, the J call TRBJ2-5, with 8 bases fitting TRBD2. Germline loops: CDR1 SGHTA, CDR2 FQGTGA. The CDR3 consists of 15 residues. V trimming: 6 bases; J trimming: 5 bases; junction bases outside the gene matches: 11. DNA of the CDR3: TGTGCCAGCAGTTTCACCGGGGGGGGCCACGAGACCCAGTACTTC. It encodes CASSFTGGGHETQYF.

This clonotype was seen a handful of times. This sequence joins TRBV7-9 and TRBJ2-3; 8 positions match TRBD1. This CDR3 contains 16 residues. Per germline, CDR1 SEHNR and CDR2 FQNEAQ (reference sequence). Germline trimming cut 2 bases from V and 2 bases from J; bases unmatched to any gene: 6. In DNA form, the CDR3 reads TGTGCCAGCAGCTTACCAGGGGGCATTGACACAGATACGCAGTATTTT. It translates to CASSLPGGIDTDTQYF.

V is TRBV2 and J is TRBJ2-4, with TRBD2 matching over 8 bases. V was pared by 2 bases and J by 4 bases, with 4 bases of the junction left unmatched. The CDR3 extends over 15 amino acids. CDR1 and CDR2 (germline): SNHLY, FYNNEI. The CDR3 DNA is TGTGCCAGCAGTGAAACACTAGCGGTAAAAAACATTCAGTACTTC. Encoded protein: CASSETLAVKNIQYF.

The CDR3: CASGFPSRSPPAERETQYF. Here the CDR3 DNA reads TGTGCTAGTGGTTTCCCCTCCCGATCCCCCCCGGCGGAGCGGGAGACCCAGTACTTC. The chain carries TRBV12-5 and TRBJ2-5; D possibly corresponds to TRBD2 (5 bases). The CDR3 extends over 19 amino acids. V lost 3 bases and J lost 5, with 28 bases in between. Per the germline V gene, CDR1 is LGHNT and CDR2 is FRNRAP.

The table lists this clonotype with a few counts. The chain links TRBV29-1 to TRBJ1-1, with 11 bases identical to TRBD1. Trimming removed 7 bases from V and 4 bases from J; junction bases left unmatched: 11. CDR3 length: 15 residues. CDR1 and CDR2 from the germline V gene are SQVTM and ANQGSEA. CDR3 DNA: TGCAGCGCTGGGCCCCTTGGGACAGGGGGCACTGAAGCTTTCTTT. Translating it yields CSAGPLGTGGTEAFF.

This clonotype was counted between two and nine times. The V call is TRBV6-1, the J call TRBJ2-7, with D possibly being TRBD1 or TRBD2 (5 bases each). Germline CDR1 MNHNS, CDR2 SASEGT. The V and J ends lost 6 bases and 0 bases respectively, with 12 bases between them. The CDR3 runs to 14 residues. CDR3 nucleotides: TGTGCCAGCAGGATAGGGGAGAGCTCCTACGAGCAGTACGTC. Protein sequence: CASRIGESSYEQYV.

This clonotype was seen more than once but under ten times. The chain carries TRBV7-9 and TRBJ2-3; 8 nucleotides line up with TRBD2. CDR3 length equals 17 residues. Germline V gene data show CDR1 as SEHNR and CDR2 as FQNEAQ (reference sequence). With 5 bases clipped from V and 1 base from J, the junction kept 11 bases outside the gene matches. The CDR3 DNA follows: TGTGCCAGCAGCCCCGGACCGGGGGGGGTGGGCACAGATACGCAGTATTTT. It specifies CASSPGPGGVGTDTQYF.

There are a few counts of this clonotype. The chain recombines TRBV10-3 with TRBJ1-2; the match to TRBD1 covers 7 bases. The CDR3 runs to 16 residues. Trimming at V came to 1 base and at J to 1 base, leaving 6 bases not matched to a gene. Germline CDR1 ENHRY, CDR2 SYGVKD. The CDR3 protein is CAISELGQPINYGYTF. The CDR3 DNA reads as TGTGCCATCAGTGAGTTGGGACAGCCGATTAACTATGGCTACACCTTC.